This T cell receptor beta chain was sequenced for a study of Tregs in tolerant kidney transplant recipients. Broader study findings: The most relevant donor-specific Treg TCRbeta repertoire apparently came from expansion with activated donor B cells. Few patients were studied, so findings need validation in larger groups. This study did not directly address biological reproducibility.

TCRdb keeps only in-frame clones here, not all; method: immunoSEQ multiplex PCR. Of some 250,000 clones in the sample, about four fifths were seen once. Unstimulated regulatory T cells (CD4+CD25+CD127-), CD4+CD25- non-regulatory cells, CD4 and CD8 cells were FACS-sorted from thawed PBMCs. Note on this clone: Its antigen is as yet unknown.

The CDR3 consists of 13 residues. CDR1 is SGHAT, CDR2 FQNNGV, per germline. The V end was cut by 2 bases, the J end by 7 bases, with 9 bases between. The genes are TRBV11-2 and TRBJ2-1, with a tentative D call TRBD2 (6 bases). The TCR was taken from a human donor in good health. Sequenced: CD4+ T cells from blood. CDR3 loop: CASSLNGGNEQFF. The CDR3 DNA is TGTGCCAGCAGCTTAAATGGAGGGAATGAGCAGTTCTTC.